This TCR beta chain came from a study of cytomegalovirus exposure and HLA in healthy donors (TCRdb year 2017). Regarding the research as a whole: An earlier analysis of some 550 of the donors reported 250 to 350 Gb of sequence data and 100 million to 140 million unique TCR beta sequences from roughly 200 million T cells. Roughly 300 gigabases of sequencing data and approximately 93 million unique TCR sequences were included in an early release covering about 600 HLA-typed donors. Of the 300 to 450 genotyped donors, approximately 80% fell in the genetic ancestry cluster associated with self-reported Caucasian donors. The study aimed to test whether signatures of past pathogen exposure could be identified by cataloging public T cell receptors. The study used immunosequencing to profile the T cell repertoires of several hundred subjects and linked those repertoires to cytomegalovirus serostatus. Besides the first cohort of approximately 670 subjects, a separate validation cohort made up of 120 or so different subjects was used. To predict cytomegalovirus infection status, the study brought together high-throughput TCR immunosequencing, statistical association of individual TCRs with disease status, and machine learning. To study patterns of TCR occurrence, a later analysis re-analyzed previously published TCR beta repertoires from 600 to 750 donors and added high-resolution HLA genotyping. In the later analysis, no new phenotypic data were used to find candidate immune exposures; instead, reliance was placed on TCR beta sequences and their occurrence across donors. In an earlier analysis of roughly 580 of the donors, high-throughput TCR beta sequencing was used to judge whether each TCR beta V gene segment behaved as functional or pseudogenic. Alongside the repertoire data, information on donor age, sex, ethnicity and CMV serostatus was compiled. A later genetic analysis took genome-wide SNP genotypes for about 55% of the 666 donors and used that subset as a discovery cohort. Every repertoire in the discovery cohort had been generated on one and the same sequencing platform. Both class I and class II loci were covered by HLA typing, at four-digit resolution. Typing coverage varied by locus: roughly 629-630 donors for A, B, C, DRB1 and DQB1; approximately 560 for DQA1; some 610 for DPA1; fewer than 480 for DPB1. About five DR-DQ haplotypes were treated as single units for association and clustering because of strong linkage in the cohort. On average, about 240,000 unique TCR beta nucleotide sequences were sequenced per donor among roughly 430 genotyped donors of the cohort, with around 19% of those sequences being non-productive.

Points the paper makes about the study in general: A later genetic analysis associated a missense DCLRE1C variant with V-gene and J-gene trimming of TCR beta chains, and an independent cohort replicated the association. Most CMV-associated TCR beta chains appeared to be HLA-restricted in a later analysis, and the HLA associations seemed to be driven largely by CMV exposure. A few of the identified cytomegalovirus-associated TCR beta chains were confirmed in vitro to be specific for cytomegalovirus antigens. The study listed 164 TCR beta chains as associated with cytomegalovirus. For the cohort, immune exposure information was limited to CMV serostatus. In a later analysis, HLA-associated TCR beta chains showed more clonal expansion and lower generation probabilities than non-associated chains that were equally common. A later analysis reported that several top co-occurrence clusters appeared linked to parvovirus B19, influenza, CMV and Epstein-Barr virus. Broadly in line with IMGT annotations, most TCR beta V segments showed up in productive rearrangements about 87% or about 30% of the time in an earlier analysis of about 500 of the donors. The presence/absence analyses assumed that sequencing depth was roughly uniform across donors, and that assumption may not be true. In a later analysis, around 17,000 TCR beta sequences were associated with specific HLA alleles at a false discovery rate of 0.05. The authors suggested that the approach could potentially be generalized to other disease states and immunological phenotypes. In both the original and validation cohorts, the classifier was reported to diagnose cytomegalovirus status with high specificity and sensitivity. A later genetic analysis reported fewer N-insertions in productive TCRs among donors in an Asian-associated ancestry cluster than the 666-donor mean. Fewer than 20 rarely observed V segments, including chromosome 9 orphons, were excluded from the earlier analysis of about 600 of the donors because counts were too low. Linkage disequilibrium might explain the correlated functional status among segregating V segments, but an unknown experimental factor could not be excluded. A cluster of highly shared sequence variants was judged likely to represent a technical artifact of the sequencing pipeline. A later analysis found that TCR association rates varied across HLA loci, with DRB1 alleles showing the most associated TCRs and HLA-C alleles the fewest. Strong co-occurrence of HLA alleles, especially DR and DQ, made assigning TCR associations to individual alleles difficult. In this cohort, only TCR beta chains were sequenced, and detectable features were limited by the absence of alpha or paired-chain data. A further reported finding was that TCR beta sequences accurately predicted the HLA-A and HLA-B alleles for most subjects in the first cohort. Because some donors lacked HLA typing at each locus, the association tests relied only on the typed subset. Because the 87-base-pair reads could not distinguish some IMGT-functional V segments, including TRBV6-2 and TRBV6-3, those segments were excluded. Most TCR sequences were seen in very few donors, while some public TCRs were found in many individuals.

The cohort was made up of approximately 670 healthy bone marrow donors. Cohort members were all nominally healthy when sampled, although unrecorded immune exposures were likely present. The donor tested CMV seropositive and was one of the 289 seropositive cohort members. Each donor provided a peripheral blood sample, and peripheral blood mononuclear cells were used for TCR beta sequencing. Genomic DNA was extracted from the blood cell samples with the Qiagen DNeasy Blood Extraction Kit. The CDR3, cysteine through phenylalanine, is 18 amino acids long. This entry keeps only the CDR3 DNA: 54 bases, framed from base 1. About this clone itself: There is no known antigen for this receptor. No base qualities exist here, and no much larger clone lies one base off it.

The library was generated by the immunoSEQ multiplex PCR assay. For the multiplex PCR, a mixture combining 60 forward primers for TCR Vbeta segments and 13 reverse primers for TCR Jbeta segments was used. Amplification of the CDR3 region of rearranged TCR beta genes was performed with a multiplex PCR assay on genomic DNA. The amplified TCR beta libraries were sequenced on the Illumina HiSeq System as 87-base-pair reads. The authors' analysis ran thus. Across the 500 to 700 repertoires, a later analysis counted approximately 83 million unique TCR beta chains, approximately 12 million of which were shared by at least two donors. A nearest-neighbor algorithm error-corrected the raw reads and collapsed the reads into unique sequences, merging closely related sequences to remove PCR and sequencing errors. CDR3 sequences were aligned to IMGT reference sequences to assign V, D and J gene segments. Each retained sequence needed at least a six-nucleotide match to both a V gene segment and a J gene segment. A rearrangement was called productive if the CDR3 had no stop codons and remained in frame with V and J, and every other rearrangement was called non-productive. Following IMGT convention, CDR3 was defined as the stretch from the second conserved V-encoded cysteine up to the conserved J-encoded phenylalanine. The earlier analysis of a few hundred of the donors excluded sequences that lacked an unambiguous match to a single V gene segment. An earlier analysis of 450 to 650 of the donors called V segments functional above 56.7% productive rearrangements and segregating when the between-donor standard deviation exceeded 5%. A statistical classification framework was developed to diagnose cytomegalovirus status using the catalog of TCR beta chain sequences. In a later analysis, V and J genes were assigned by comparing TCR nucleotide sequences against IMGT/GENE-DB human TR gene sequences. A later analysis assigned CDR3 sequences and most-parsimonious VDJ recombination scenarios with the TCRdist pipeline. In a later analysis, every TCR beta chain was defined by the combination of its CDR3 amino acid sequence and its V-gene family, and reads without a unique V-gene family were dropped. A later analysis removed over 500 highly shared, low-generation-probability nucleotide sequences to deal with suspected cross-contamination and a sequencing artifact. For each public chain, a later analysis derived a clonal expansion index from normalized ranks of inferred template counts within each repertoire. Generation probabilities in a later analysis came from a VDJ recombination model fitted to out-of-frame rearrangements, and those results were checked against IGoR. In a later analysis, hypergeometric tests were used to score TCR-TCR, TCR-HLA and TCR-CMV co-occurrence, with a repertoire-size bias correction applied to TCR pairs. To estimate false discovery rates, a later analysis permuted the HLA or CMV assignments 20 times. In a later analysis, co-occurring TCRs were grouped with DBSCAN, and TCRdist sequence similarity was added when clustering was performed within HLA-allele-positive subsets. Co-occurrence clustering excluded repertoires with fewer than 30,000 or more than 120,000 public chains, plus five with anomalous nucleotide sharing. The table comes from immuneACCESS by way of TCRdb, which keeps in-frame sequences with V and J called. Part of the clones is missing from these tables; in studies checked, under half for an unresolved V gene and the rest for unknown reasons. That table supplies the V and J calls and clone size; D and trimming were determined from the DNA. In all, the sample holds 150,000 to 200,000 clones, and roughly 78% of those were seen once. Of the sample, around 6.9% falls within the top ten clones.

The rearranged segments are TRBV21-1 and TRBJ2-7; TRBD2, the table's D call, lacks a check against the DNA. TRBV21-1 constitutes a pseudogene. The material sequenced was PBMCs. The TCR sequence derives from a man aged 35-49 years in good health and CMV-seropositive. CDR3 protein: CASSFAGTSGGVVYEQYF. The DNA sequence is as follows: TGTGCCAGCAGCTTCGCCGGGACTAGCGGGGGGGTAGTGTACGAGCAGTACTTC.